This T cell receptor beta chain was captured in a study of blood T cell repertoires in COVID-19 (dated by TCRdb to 2018 to 2021). With respect to the entire study: Samples from collaborators originated in the United States, Italy and Spain and spanned both the acute and convalescent phases of COVID-19. The prospective study material was composed of cDNA or gDNA derived from T cells, B-cell-depleted T cells, or PBMCs. Deeply sampled blood TCRbeta repertoires from subjects exposed to, actively infected with, or recovered from COVID-19 were included in the dataset. The repertoires were made available in a free public database intended to serve as a resource for research on the immune response to SARS-CoV-2. Samples were obtained from the ongoing ImmuneRACE study (first 160 participants) and from 1,254 subjects provided by 6 global collaborators. Nearly every sample came with metadata listing a de-identified subject ID, COVID-19 status, age in years and sex. Where HLA class I and class II types were available, the types were taken from metadata supplied by the sample provider, not from assay-based typing. Findings and caveats that apply to the study as a whole: The quantity of clinical and demographic metadata differed by source and by participant and was supplied without curation.

A remark on this clone: Its antigen is unknown. The input lacks base qualities; no much larger clone sits a single base away.

Participants in the prospective study were enrolled through a virtual design, were aged roughly 18 to 100 years, and lived in approximately 25 United States geographic areas. In the prospective study, cohorts were assigned on the basis of participant-reported clinical history obtained from a screening survey and a study questionnaire. Mobile phlebotomists in the prospective study collected whole blood, serum and a nasopharyngeal or oropharyngeal swab from every participant. Over a roughly two-month period, participants in the prospective study had the option of providing additional blood draws and questionnaires. Blood samples from the prospective study were shipped frozen or at room temperature prior to DNA extraction. TCRbeta CDR3 regions were amplified from genomic DNA using the immunoSEQ Assay, a bias-controlled multiplex PCR. For the original study's pipeline: Within the assay, amplification of reference gene primers was used to estimate how many nucleated cells each sample contained. To quantify the absolute abundance of each unique TCRbeta CDR3 rearrangement, sequence reads were collapsed and filtered. For each sample, productive Simpson clonality was calculated as the square root of Simpson's diversity index across productive rearrangements. The table comes from immuneACCESS by way of TCRdb, which keeps in-frame sequences with V and J called. Part of the clones is missing from these tables; in studies checked, under half for an unresolved V gene and the rest for unknown reasons. The V and J calls and the clone size are those of that table, but D and trimming were determined from the DNA. The sample contains under 300,000 clones, approximately 83% of them found a single time. The ten largest clonotypes hold 3.3% of the sample.

V ends up 4 bases short and J 6 bases short, with an unmatched junction base count of 7. CDR1 SGDLS and CDR2 YYNGEE were looked up in the germline V gene. Spanning cysteine to phenylalanine, the CDR3 consists of 14 amino acids. The retained sequence is limited to the CDR3, 42 bases, with the frame set at the first base. The specimen sequenced was PBMCs or T cells enriched from blood (not recorded which). This receptor was taken from a woman aged 40 to 50 with acute COVID-19. The chain was built from TRBV9 and TRBJ2-1, with 7 central nucleotides matching TRBD2. The CDR3 reads as follows: CASSPRDYSNEQFF. The DNA reads as follows: TGTGCCAGCAGCCCTCGGGACTACAGCAATGAGCAGTTCTTC.